The rows below give T cell receptor beta chains drawn from one sample of a study of T cell responses to AZD1222 COVID-19 vaccine. Profiling relied on immunoSEQ multiplex PCR, and the TCRdb table lists in-frame clones only, not all of them. The data show 97,000 or so clones, 91% seen once. The material was peripheral blood, obtained 28 days after the second AZD1222 dose. The receptors here all came from an adult who received the AZD1222 COVID-19 vaccine. The CDR3 runs from the conserved cysteine through the conserved F or W. The D gene is left open where the match is weak. Clone size is shown for a subset of rows, as once, few, many or a class of expanded clone.

- TRBJ2-6 TRBV7-8 - CASTARGSPNSGANVLTF TGTGCCAGCACCGCCAGGGGCAGTCCAAACTCTGGGGCCAACGTCCTGACTTTC
- TRBJ2-1 TRBV24-1 - CATSRNNEQFF TGTGCCACCAGCAGGAACAATGAGCAGTTCTTC
- TRBJ2-2 TRBV10-2 TRBD2 CASSEGASGMSGELFF TGCGCCAGCAGTGAGGGTGCTAGCGGGATGTCCGGGGAGCTGTTTTTT
- TRBJ2-5 TRBV28 - CASSSGAALQETQYF TGTGCCAGCAGTTCGGGGGCCGCCCTCCAAGAGACCCAGTACTTC
- TRBJ1-5 TRBV7-2 - CASSITQGFHQPQHF TGTGCCAGCAGCATAACACAGGGTTTCCATCAGCCCCAGCATTTT
few TRBJ1-5 TRBV12-2 - CASRLVLEMGHSNQPQHF TGTGCAAGTCGCTTAGTACTGGAAATGGGACATAGCAATCAGCCCCAGCATTTT
- TRBJ2-7 TRBV13 TRBD1 CASSWTGILGPITYEQYF TGTGCCAGCAGTTGGACAGGGATTTTAGGGCCTATAACCTACGAGCAGTACTTC
- TRBJ1-6 TRBV27 - CASRGGMNSPLHF TGTGCCAGCAGAGGTGGGATGAATTCACCCCTCCACTTT
- TRBJ1-5 TRBV7-8 TRBD1 CASSLGDRDQPQHF TGTGCCAGCAGCTTAGGGGACAGAGATCAGCCCCAGCATTTT
- TRBJ1-5 TRBV7-8 TRBD1 CASSLVNRGFNQPQHF TGTGCCAGCAGCTTAGTTAACAGGGGGTTCAATCAGCCCCAGCATTTT
- TRBJ1-5 TRBV6-6 TRBD1 CASSLSRDRGGGQPQHF TGTGCCAGCAGTCTGTCCCGGGACAGGGGCGGCGGTCAGCCCCAGCATTTT
- TRBJ1-2 TRBV5-6 - CASSIDNQVYGYTF TGTGCCAGCAGCATAGACAATCAGGTCTATGGCTACACCTTC
- TRBJ1-2 TRBV7-2 TRBD1 CASSLEQGRNYGYTF TGTGCCAGCAGCTTAGAACAGGGGAGAAACTATGGCTACACCTTC
- TRBJ1-1 TRBV2 - CASSVLEAFF TGTGCCAGCAGTGTGCTTGAAGCTTTCTTT
- TRBJ2-7 TRBV5-1 - CASSLQPSGVSYEQYF TGCGCCAGCAGCCTCCAACCGTCAGGTGTCTCCTACGAGCAGTACTTC
- TRBJ1-3 TRBV5-1 TRBD1 CASSLAGTGRGNTIYF TGCGCCAGCAGCTTGGCGGGGACAGGGCGTGGAAACACCATATATTTT
once TRBJ1-1 TRBV7-3 - CASSPDPDRNTEAFF TGTGCCAGCAGCCCCGACCCGGACAGGAACACTGAAGCTTTCTTT
- TRBJ2-3 TRBV5-1 - CASSEGPSTDTQYF TGCGCCAGCAGCGAAGGGCCGAGCACAGATACGCAGTATTTT
- TRBJ2-7 TRBV11-2 - CASSPAGAPGLYEQYF TGTGCCAGCAGCCCGGCGGGGGCGCCGGGCCTCTACGAGCAGTACTTC
- TRBJ2-1 TRBV5-1 TRBD2 CASSLALAASNEQFF TGCGCCAGCAGCTTGGCACTAGCGGCCTCCAATGAGCAGTTCTTC
- TRBJ2-1 TRBV6-6 - CASSPGGGSYNEQFF TGTGCCAGCAGTCCCGGGGGCGGGAGTTACAATGAGCAGTTCTTC
- TRBJ1-5 TRBV12-3/TRBV12-4 - CASSFRRDSQHF TGTGCCAGCAGTTTCCGAAGAGATTCCCAGCATTTT
- TRBJ2-2 TRBV4-3 - CASSQGRGTGELFF TGCGCCAGCAGCCAAGGCCGAGGTACCGGGGAGCTGTTTTTT
- TRBJ2-1 TRBV7-3 - CASSLNSGGAINYNEQFF TGTGCCAGCAGCTTAAATTCAGGTGGGGCTATCAACTACAATGAGCAGTTCTTC
- TRBJ1-1 TRBV28 - CASAPYQGWNTEAFF TGTGCCAGCGCCCCTTATCAGGGGTGGAACACTGAAGCTTTCTTT
- TRBJ1-2 TRBV28 TRBD1 CASSSGTAYGYTF TGTGCCAGCAGTTCGGGGACAGCCTATGGCTACACCTTC
- TRBJ1-3 TRBV28 TRBD1 CASSPGGLHGNTIYF TGTGCCAGCAGTCCAGGGGGTCTTCATGGAAACACCATATATTTT
- TRBJ1-2 TRBV28 TRBD1 CASSPQGVGYGYTF TGTGCCAGCAGTCCCCAGGGGGTTGGGTATGGCTACACCTTC
once TRBJ1-5 TRBV28 - CASSLEGSALPQHF TGTGCCAGCAGTTTAGAGGGGTCCGCTTTGCCCCAGCATTTT
- TRBJ1-1 TRBV7-9 - CASSLGRKNTEAFF TGTGCCAGCAGCTTGGGGCGAAAGAACACTGAAGCTTTCTTT